This T cell receptor (beta chain) was profiled in a study of blood T cell repertoires in COVID-19. Study background: There were acute and convalescent COVID-19 samples, and they came from the United States, Italy and Spain. In each case, the material was cDNA or gDNA derived from T cells, B-cell-depleted T cells, or PBMCs.

Source study methods: Estimation of nucleated cell counts was performed using reference gene primer amplification. Profiled with immunoSEQ multiplex PCR; TCRdb holds only in-frame clones, not every one. V, J and clone size derive from that table, while D and trimming were established from the DNA sequence. Of approximately 120,000 clones listed, around four fifths are singletons. This clone occurred once. CDR1 is LGHNA and CDR2 is YSLEER in the germline V gene. The CDR3 is 21 residues long. Losses at the gene ends were 0 bases for V and 2 bases for J; bases not matched to a gene: 17. The receptor comes from a man of 80 years or more with active or convalescent COVID-19. The sample was peripheral blood. The gene calls are TRBV4-3 and TRBJ2-1, with TRBD2 matching over 9 bases. The CDR3 nucleotides read TGCGCCAGCAGCCAAGATCCTAGGCTAGCGGGATATACGAGCACCTACAATGAGCAGTTCTTC. Translation gives CASSQDPRLAGYTSTYNEQFF.